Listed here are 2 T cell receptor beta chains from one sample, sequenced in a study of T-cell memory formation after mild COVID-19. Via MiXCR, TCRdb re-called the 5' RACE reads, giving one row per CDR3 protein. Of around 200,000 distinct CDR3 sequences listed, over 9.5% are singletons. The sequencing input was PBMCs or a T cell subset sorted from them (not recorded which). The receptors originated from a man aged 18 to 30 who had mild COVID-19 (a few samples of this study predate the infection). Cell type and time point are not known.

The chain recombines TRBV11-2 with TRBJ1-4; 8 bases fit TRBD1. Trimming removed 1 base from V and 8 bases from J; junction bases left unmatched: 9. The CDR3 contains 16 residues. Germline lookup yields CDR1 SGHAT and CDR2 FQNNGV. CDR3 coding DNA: TGTGCCAGCAGCTTAGGATCCTTACAGGGGGGGGAAAAACTGTTTTTT. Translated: CASSLGSLQGGEKLFF. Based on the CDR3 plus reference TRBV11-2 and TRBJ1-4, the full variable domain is EAGVAQSPRYKIIEKRQSVAFWCNPISGHATLYWYQQILGQGPKLLIQFQNNGVVDDSQLPKDRFSAERLKGVDSTLKIQPAKLEDSAVYLCASSLGSLQGGEKLFFGSGTQLSVL.

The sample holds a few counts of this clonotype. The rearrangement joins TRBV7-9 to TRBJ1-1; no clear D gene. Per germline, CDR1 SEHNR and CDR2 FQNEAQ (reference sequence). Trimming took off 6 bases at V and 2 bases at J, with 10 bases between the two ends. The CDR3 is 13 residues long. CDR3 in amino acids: CASSPLTNTEAFF. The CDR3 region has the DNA TGTGCCAGCAGTCCCTTGACAAACACTGAAGCTTTCTTT.